These T cell receptor beta chains were read from a single sample in a study of cytomegalovirus exposure and HLA in healthy donors. The assay was immunoSEQ multiplex PCR, and TCRdb's table has in-frame clones only and misses some. The data contain 120,000 to 150,000 clones, around 86% of them singletons. Sequencing input: PBMCs. These receptors were obtained from a man younger than 35 in good health and CMV-seropositive. Both conserved end residues are trimmed from each CDR3.

v_call	j_call	cdr3_aa
TRBV6-5	TRBJ1-1	ATFLLPEAF
TRBV2	TRBJ2-7	ASRAGLNYEQY
TRBV5-6	TRBJ2-1	ASSPGTEQF
TRBV10-3	TRBJ2-5	AISELTGGGETQY
TRBV4-2	TRBJ2-7	ASSQDRLAGNTYEQY
TRBV7-6	TRBJ1-1	ASSLEETNTEAF
TRBV27	TRBJ2-2	ASSVLAGGPVEELF
TRBV5-6	TRBJ2-4	ASSTLQNIQY
TRBV28	TRBJ1-5	ASSQLRPGQGFYSNQPQH
TRBV25-1	TRBJ1-1	ASSEKWRGNTEAF
TRBV6-5	TRBJ2-2	ASSFQGSTGELF
TRBV7-9	TRBJ2-1	AALENYNEQF
TRBV15	TRBJ2-4	ATSRSRLVNLAKNIQY
TRBV6-1	TRBJ1-2	ASRRTGGDYGYT
TRBV7-8	TRBJ2-1	ASSWMEGEAGKHNEQF
TRBV7-7	TRBJ2-7	ASSILPGQPTYEQY
TRBV2	TRBJ2-3	ASVPGTSGRGVTDTQY
TRBV19	TRBJ2-7	ASSLGTSVY
TRBV6-4	TRBJ2-1	ASSGLAGGLNEQF
TRBV11-2	TRBJ2-3	ASSSNTDTQY
TRBV29-1	TRBJ2-3	SLSGTDTDTQY
TRBV7-2	TRBJ2-7	ASSRHGTSGSVREQY
TRBV5-6	TRBJ2-6	ASSLFISAGANVLT
TRBV9	TRBJ1-2	ASSVGPIGANYGYT
TRBV6-5	TRBJ2-1	ASSRWGDYNEQF
TRBV6-5	TRBJ1-1	ASSYSDRDTEAF
TRBV19	TRBJ2-1	ASSIFAGVRNEQF
TRBV4-1	TRBJ2-1	ASSLWTGPRDYNEQF
TRBV5-1	TRBJ1-6	ASNMGQANSPLH